This is a list of T cell receptor beta chains from one sample in a study of T cell changes during pregnancy in multiple sclerosis. Produced via immunoSEQ multiplex PCR; TCRdb's table is partial and in-frame only. This table holds about 130,000 clones, 96% found once. The sequencing used peripheral blood, collected after pregnancy. The receptor source for this set is a female donor with multiple sclerosis, enrolled in a pregnancy study. CDR3s include the opening cysteine and the closing phenylalanine or tryptophan. The D gene is left open where the match is weak. Some rows mark clone size as missing; the rest say once, few, many or name a class of expanded clone.

abundance | j_gene | v_gene | d_gene | CDR3aa | CDR3nt
- | TRBJ2-7 | TRBV9 | - | CASSVGQLSYEQYF | TGTGCCAGCAGCGTAGGACAGCTCTCCTACGAGCAGTACTTC
once | TRBJ2-7 | TRBV7-3 | TRBD2 | CASSLMAGAAYEQYF | TGTGCCAGCAGCTTAATGGCGGGAGCTGCTTACGAGCAGTACTTC
- | TRBJ2-5 | TRBV29-1 | - | CSVESQGLETQYF | TGCAGCGTTGAAAGTCAGGGCTTGGAGACCCAGTACTTC
- | TRBJ2-7 | TRBV6-5 | TRBD2 | CASAGDYEQYF | TGTGCCAGCGCGGGAGACTACGAGCAGTACTTC
- | TRBJ1-3 | TRBV9 | - | CASSVGGGANSGNTIYF | TGTGCCAGCAGCGTAGGGGGTGGGGCAAACTCTGGAAACACCATATATTTT
- | TRBJ2-7 | TRBV29-1 | TRBD2 | CSVEDRTSGRGEQYF | TGCAGCGTTGAAGATAGGACTAGCGGGAGGGGAGAGCAGTACTTC
once | TRBJ2-7 | TRBV5-6 | - | CASTAGGEQYF | TGTGCCAGCACCGCCGGGGGCGAGCAGTACTTC
- | TRBJ2-7 | TRBV6-1 | - | CASSEVTAYEQYF | TGTGCCAGCAGTGAAGTGACAGCCTACGAGCAGTACTTC
- | TRBJ2-7 | TRBV5-4 | - | CASSLGMVGGEQYF | TGTGCCAGCAGCTTGGGGATGGTTGGCGGCGAGCAGTACTTC
- | TRBJ2-1 | TRBV6-6 | - | CALGYNEQFF | TGTGCCCTCGGCTACAATGAGCAGTTCTTC
- | TRBJ2-3 | TRBV7-6 | - | CASSPRGDTQYF | TGTGCCAGCAGCCCACGGGGGGATACGCAGTATTTT
- | TRBJ2-1 | TRBV19 | TRBD2 | CATHAGTIYNEQFF | TGTGCCACCCACGCCGGGACTATATACAATGAGCAGTTCTTC
- | TRBJ2-7 | TRBV14 | - | CASSPVKTGQPSYEQYF | TGTGCCAGCAGCCCGGTAAAGACAGGCCAGCCTTCCTACGAGCAGTACTTC
- | TRBJ2-5 | TRBV28 | TRBD1 | CASSLLGQGRETQYF | TGTGCCAGCAGTTTGCTCGGACAGGGCCGAGAGACCCAGTACTTC
- | TRBJ2-1 | TRBV25-1 | - | CASRADGGSSYNEQFF | TGTGCCAGCAGGGCGGACGGAGGTAGCTCCTACAATGAGCAGTTCTTC
- | TRBJ2-5 | TRBV4-1 | - | CASSPGGAGGAGMYQETQYF | TGCGCCAGCAGCCCCGGTGGGGCTGGAGGGGCGGGAATGTACCAAGAGACCCAGTACTTC
- | TRBJ1-4 | TRBV4-3 | TRBD1 | CASSQVSGQGRREKLFF | TGCGCCAGCAGCCAAGTATCGGGACAGGGAAGGCGTGAAAAACTGTTTTTT
- | TRBJ2-1 | TRBV28 | - | CASSWGQTYNEQFF | TGTGCCAGCAGTTGGGGCCAAACCTACAATGAGCAGTTCTTC
once | TRBJ2-7 | TRBV27 | - | CASSLMWSSYEQYF | TGTGCCAGCAGTTTAATGTGGAGCTCCTACGAGCAGTACTTC
- | TRBJ2-5 | TRBV4-3 | TRBD2 | CASSQGTSGSQETQYF | TGCGCCAGCAGCCAAGGGACTAGCGGGAGTCAAGAGACCCAGTACTTC
- | TRBJ2-3 | TRBV7-2 | - | CASSLGGFASTDTQYF | TGTGCCAGCAGCTTAGGCGGATTCGCTAGCACAGATACGCAGTATTTT
- | TRBJ1-2 | TRBV28 | TRBD1 | CASSSTGVTNYGYTF | TGTGCCAGCAGTTCTACAGGGGTAACTAACTATGGCTACACCTTC
- | TRBJ2-2 | TRBV30 | TRBD2 | CAWRGLANTGELFF | TGTGCCTGGAGGGGACTAGCTAACACCGGGGAGCTGTTTTTT
- | TRBJ2-7 | TRBV5-1 | - | CASSLVRSVIPYEQYF | TGCGCCAGCAGCTTGGTCAGGTCGGTCATTCCCTACGAGCAGTACTTC
- | TRBJ2-1 | TRBV5-4 | TRBD2 | CASSVLAGGVNEQFF | TGTGCCAGCAGCGTCCTAGCGGGAGGGGTCAATGAGCAGTTCTTC
- | TRBJ1-1 | TRBV7-2 | - | CASSQQKNTEAFF | TGTGCCAGCAGCCAACAGAAGAACACTGAAGCTTTCTTT
- | TRBJ2-7 | TRBV7-2 | - | CASSLAHRDSYEQYF | TGTGCCAGCAGCTTAGCGCACAGGGACTCCTACGAGCAGTACTTC
- | TRBJ2-7 | TRBV7-2 | - | CASSWLGASYEQYF | TGTGCCAGCAGCTGGCTGGGGGCTTCCTACGAGCAGTACTTC
- | TRBJ2-2 | TRBV10-2 | - | CASSATSGPLNTGELFF | TGCGCCAGCAGTGCGACCTCAGGGCCATTGAACACCGGGGAGCTGTTTTTT
- | TRBJ2-3 | TRBV28 | - | CASSFGLPKGTDTQYF | TGTGCCAGCAGTTTTGGACTTCCCAAGGGCACAGATACGCAGTATTTT
- | TRBJ2-7 | TRBV9 | - | CASSSEESTYEQYF | TGTGCCAGCAGCTCAGAGGAATCTACCTACGAGCAGTACTTC
- | TRBJ2-7 | TRBV7-8 | TRBD2 | CASSLELAGIYEQYF | TGTGCCAGCAGCTTAGAATTAGCGGGGATCTACGAGCAGTACTTC
- | TRBJ1-5 | TRBV7-6 | TRBD1 | CASSLSGQGGPQHF | TGTGCCAGCAGCTTATCTGGACAGGGGGGCCCCCAGCATTTT
- | TRBJ1-3 | TRBV5-4 | - | CASSSGGWGNTIYF | TGTGCCAGCAGCTCCGGGGGATGGGGAAACACCATATATTTT
once | TRBJ2-1 | TRBV19 | - | CASSTGFSGNEQFF | TGTGCCAGTAGTACAGGGTTTTCGGGCAATGAGCAGTTCTTC
- | TRBJ2-3 | TRBV28 | - | CASSMAPVGSAADTQYF | TGTGCCAGCAGTATGGCCCCTGTCGGGAGTGCCGCAGATACGCAGTATTTT
- | TRBJ2-3 | TRBV19 | TRBD2 | CASSMIGGLAASTDTQYF | TGTGCCAGTAGTATGATAGGCGGACTAGCGGCTAGCACAGATACGCAGTATTTT
- | TRBJ1-2 | TRBV7-9 | - | CASSTIHGYTF | TGTGCCAGCAGCACAATTCATGGCTACACCTTC
- | TRBJ1-3 | TRBV18 | TRBD1 | CASSPQMGQRNTIYF | TGTGCCAGCTCACCTCAGATGGGACAGAGAAACACCATATATTTT